These T cell receptor beta chains were read from a single sample in a study of blood T cell repertoires in COVID-19. Sequencing was performed with immunoSEQ multiplex PCR; in TCRdb, only in-frame clones are kept and a portion is missing. This table has 190,000 or so clones, 85% appearing once. Sequencing used PBMCs or T cells enriched from blood (not recorded which). These receptors all stem from a man aged 40-49 years who had recovered from COVID-19. CDR3s include the opening cysteine and the closing phenylalanine or tryptophan. D genes are given only for firm matches. A row's size may be missing; if present it is once, few, many or a size class.

CDR3aa | CDR3nt | j_gene | v_gene | abundance | d_gene
CASSIYQFNQPQHF | TGTGCCAGTAGTATATATCAGTTCAATCAGCCCCAGCATTTT | TRBJ1-5 | TRBV19 | NA | NA
CASSEGVAQHF | TGTGCCAGCAGTGAAGGCGTGGCCCAGCATTTT | TRBJ1-5 | TRBV2 | NA | NA
CASSLRDRYEQYF | TGTGCCAGCAGCTTAAGGGACAGATACGAGCAGTACTTC | TRBJ2-7 | TRBV7-8 | NA | TRBD1
CASSQGALRETQYF | TGTGCCAGCAGCCAAGGGGCGTTACGGGAGACCCAGTACTTC | TRBJ2-5 | TRBV14 | NA | NA
CASSVGRRLAEADTQYF | TGTGCCAGCAGCGTAGGCCGTAGGTTGGCGGAAGCAGATACGCAGTATTTT | TRBJ2-3 | TRBV9 | NA | NA
CASSQTRAGEGGEQFF | TGCGCCAGCAGCCAGACGCGAGCGGGAGAGGGTGGTGAGCAGTTCTTC | TRBJ2-1 | TRBV4-1 | large | TRBD2
CASSLNGGVDTQYF | TGTGCCAGCAGCCTCAACGGGGGGGTTGATACGCAGTATTTT | TRBJ2-3 | TRBV7-3 | once | TRBD2
CASRSAARSSYEQYF | TGTGCCAGCAGATCCGCTGCCCGGAGCTCCTACGAGCAGTACTTC | TRBJ2-7 | TRBV27 | NA | NA
CASSYQVSPVETQYF | TGTGCCAGCAGTTACCAGGTCTCCCCCGTCGAGACCCAGTACTTC | TRBJ2-5 | TRBV6-2/TRBV6-3 | NA | NA
CASSLGFKGAYAFF | TGTGCCAGCAGTTTAGGGTTCAAAGGGGCGTATGCTTTCTTT | TRBJ1-1 | TRBV28 | NA | NA
CATSDQDSGNTIYF | TGTGCCACCAGTGACCAGGACTCTGGAAACACCATATATTTT | TRBJ1-3 | TRBV24-1 | few | NA
CASSEFAGGGVEQYF | TGTGCCAGCAGTGAATTCGCAGGGGGTGGTGTCGAGCAGTACTTC | TRBJ2-7 | TRBV25-1 | NA | TRBD1
CASSFGSNQPQHF | TGTGCCAGCAGCTTCGGTAGCAATCAGCCCCAGCATTTT | TRBJ1-5 | TRBV11-3 | NA | NA
CASSLGGGRGTQYF | TGTGCCAGCAGTCTAGGAGGAGGGCGAGGGACCCAGTACTTC | TRBJ2-5 | TRBV28 | NA | NA
CASSRTLAGTGLSGNTIYF | TGTGCCAGCAGCCGCACACTAGCCGGGACAGGATTGTCTGGAAACACCATATATTTT | TRBJ1-3 | TRBV9 | NA | TRBD1
CASRPTGFLQPQHF | TGTGCCAGTAGGCCGACAGGGTTCTTACAGCCCCAGCATTTT | TRBJ1-5 | TRBV19 | NA | TRBD1
CAWSGGVAYTDTQYF | TGTGCCTGGAGTGGGGGCGTAGCCTACACAGATACGCAGTATTTT | TRBJ2-3 | TRBV30 | NA | NA
CASSFLTGDGNEQFF | TGCGCCAGCAGCTTTTTGACAGGGGATGGCAATGAGCAGTTCTTC | TRBJ2-1 | TRBV5-1 | NA | TRBD1
CASSPGTQINYGYTF | TGTGCCAGCTCACCCGGGACTCAAATTAACTATGGCTACACCTTC | TRBJ1-2 | TRBV18 | NA | NA
CASSPQGVAGPVRETQYF | TGTGCCAGCAGCCCCCAAGGCGTGGCGGGTCCAGTCCGGGAGACCCAGTACTTC | TRBJ2-5 | TRBV3-1/TRBV3-2 | NA | NA
CASSILREKLFF | TGTGCCAGTAGTATACTGAGGGAAAAACTGTTTTTT | TRBJ1-4 | TRBV19 | NA | NA
CAIGGTSGNTIYF | TGTGCCATCGGAGGAACCTCTGGAAACACCATATATTTT | TRBJ1-3 | TRBV10-3 | once | NA
CASSESDRAGNEQFF | TGCGCCAGCAGTGAGTCGGACAGGGCGGGCAATGAGCAGTTCTTC | TRBJ2-1 | TRBV10-2 | once | TRBD1
CASSLRPGQPQHF | TGTGCCAGCAGCTTACGGCCAGGGCAGCCCCAGCATTTT | TRBJ1-5 | TRBV5-5 | NA | NA
CASSTRDSSYEQYF | TGTGCCAGTAGTACACGGGACAGCTCCTACGAGCAGTACTTC | TRBJ2-7 | TRBV19 | NA | TRBD1
CASSPQGESEQFF | TGTGCCAGCAGCCCTCAAGGGGAAAGTGAGCAGTTCTTC | TRBJ2-1 | TRBV6-2/TRBV6-3 | NA | NA
CASSQFLNTEAFF | TGTGCCAGCAGCCAGTTCTTGAACACTGAAGCTTTCTTT | TRBJ1-1 | TRBV3-1/TRBV3-2 | NA | NA
CASSMGLAGLSTDTQYF | TGTGCCAGCAGCATGGGACTAGCGGGGCTTAGCACAGATACGCAGTATTTT | TRBJ2-3 | TRBV5-8 | NA | TRBD2
CASSEGPGDTQYF | TGTGCCAGCAGCGAGGGGCCAGGGGATACGCAGTATTTT | TRBJ2-3 | TRBV9 | NA | NA